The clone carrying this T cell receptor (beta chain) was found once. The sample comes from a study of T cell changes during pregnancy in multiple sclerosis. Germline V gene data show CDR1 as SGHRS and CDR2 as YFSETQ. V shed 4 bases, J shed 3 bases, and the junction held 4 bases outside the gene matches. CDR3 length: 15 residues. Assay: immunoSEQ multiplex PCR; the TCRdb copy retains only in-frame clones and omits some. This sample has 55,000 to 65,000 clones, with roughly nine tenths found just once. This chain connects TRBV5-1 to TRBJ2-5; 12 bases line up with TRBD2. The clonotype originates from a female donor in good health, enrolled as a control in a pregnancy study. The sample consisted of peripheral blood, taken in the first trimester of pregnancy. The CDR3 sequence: CASSPSGRAEETQYF. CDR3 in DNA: TGCGCCAGCAGCCCTAGCGGGAGGGCCGAAGAGACCCAGTACTTC.